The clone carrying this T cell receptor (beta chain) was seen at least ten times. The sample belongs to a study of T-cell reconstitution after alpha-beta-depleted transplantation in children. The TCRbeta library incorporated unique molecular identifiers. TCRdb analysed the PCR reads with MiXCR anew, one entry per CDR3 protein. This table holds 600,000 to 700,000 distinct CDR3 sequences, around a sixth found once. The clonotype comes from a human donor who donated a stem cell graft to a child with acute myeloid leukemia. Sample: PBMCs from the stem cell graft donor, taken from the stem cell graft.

This CDR3 is CSAGTANSPLHF. In nucleotides, the CDR3 is TGCAGTGCCGGGACAGCTAATTCACCCCTCCACTTT. This chain joins TRBV20-1 and TRBJ1-6; TRBD1 matches 7 bases. V dropped 6 bases and J dropped 6; count of bases not matched to a gene: 2. Germline loops: CDR1 DFQATT, CDR2 SNEGSKA (reference sequence). This CDR3 contains 12 residues.